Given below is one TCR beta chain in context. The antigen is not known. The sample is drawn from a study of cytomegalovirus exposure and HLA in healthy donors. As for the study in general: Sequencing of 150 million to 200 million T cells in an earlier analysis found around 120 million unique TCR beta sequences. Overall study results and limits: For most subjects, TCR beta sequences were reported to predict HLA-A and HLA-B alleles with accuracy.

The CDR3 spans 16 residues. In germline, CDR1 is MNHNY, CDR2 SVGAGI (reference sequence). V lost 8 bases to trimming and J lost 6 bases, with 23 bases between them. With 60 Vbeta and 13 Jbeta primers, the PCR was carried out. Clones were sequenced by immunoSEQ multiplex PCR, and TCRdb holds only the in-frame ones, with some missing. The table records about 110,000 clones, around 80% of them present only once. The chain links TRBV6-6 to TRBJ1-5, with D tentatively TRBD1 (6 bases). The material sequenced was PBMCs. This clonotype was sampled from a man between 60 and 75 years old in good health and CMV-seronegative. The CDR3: CASQRSTQGVSQPQHF. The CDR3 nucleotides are TGTGCCAGCCAGAGGTCCACACAGGGAGTGAGTCAGCCCCAGCATTTT.